This T cell receptor beta chain was documented in a study of blood T cells in healthy people across ages. PBMCs, at least 6 million per sample, were isolated. A second PCR of about 7 to 12 cycles used a sample-barcoded 5' primer and a J-beta primer mix. MiXCR, run by TCRdb on the 5' RACE reads, gives a single entry per CDR3 protein. The sample includes 800,000 or so distinct CDR3 sequences, just under 25% of them seen just once. Germline-derived CDR1 and CDR2 are MNHNY and SVGAGI (reference sequence). The V and J ends lost 1 base and 7 bases, in that order; junction bases with no gene match: 3. This CDR3 is 13 amino acids long. Separately, the same data were catalogued under a study of T cells of mothers and their children. That work adds: A few healthy Caucasian mothers served as donors, and their six children did as well. Researchers found no T cell clones that were persistent and microchimeric.

Sequenced sample: blood. The source of this sequence is a boy aged 5-17 years in good health. The chain carries TRBV6-6 and TRBJ2-7, with 8 bases that match TRBD1. Written as DNA, the CDR3 is TGTGCCAGCAGTTACTACAGGGGGGAAGAGCAGTACTTC. It is translated as CASSYYRGEEQYF.